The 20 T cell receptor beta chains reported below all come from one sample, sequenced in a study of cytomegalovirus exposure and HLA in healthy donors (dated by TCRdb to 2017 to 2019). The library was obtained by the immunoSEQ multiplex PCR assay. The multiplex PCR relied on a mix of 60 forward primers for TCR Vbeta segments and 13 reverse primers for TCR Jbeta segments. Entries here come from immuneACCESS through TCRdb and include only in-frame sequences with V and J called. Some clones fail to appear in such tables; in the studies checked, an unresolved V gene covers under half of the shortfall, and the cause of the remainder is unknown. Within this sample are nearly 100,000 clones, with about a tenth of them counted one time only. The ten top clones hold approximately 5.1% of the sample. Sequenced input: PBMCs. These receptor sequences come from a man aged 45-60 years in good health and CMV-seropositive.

CDR3 amino acids: CSSAPSGDYNEQFF. The CDR3 DNA is TGCAGCTCCGCCCCTAGCGGGGACTACAATGAGCAGTTCTTC. This sequence joins TRBV29-1 and TRBJ2-1, with TRBD2 matching over 9 bases. The CDR3 has 14 residues. Trimming at V came to 8 bases and at J to 3 bases, leaving 8 bases not matched to a gene. The germline V gene encodes CDR1 SQVTM and CDR2 ANQGSEA.

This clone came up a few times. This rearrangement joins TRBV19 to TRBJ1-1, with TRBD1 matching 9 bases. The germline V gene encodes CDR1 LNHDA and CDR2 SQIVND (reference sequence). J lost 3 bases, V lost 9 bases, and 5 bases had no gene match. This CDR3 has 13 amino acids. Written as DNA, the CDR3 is TGTGCCAGCAAAAGACAGGGGGACACTGAAGCTTTCTTT. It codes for CASKRQGDTEAFF.

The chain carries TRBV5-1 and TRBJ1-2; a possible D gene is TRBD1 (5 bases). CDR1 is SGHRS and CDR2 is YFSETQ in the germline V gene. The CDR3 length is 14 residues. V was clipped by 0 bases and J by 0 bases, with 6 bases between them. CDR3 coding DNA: TGCGCCAGCAGCTTGGGACAGCCTAACTATGGCTACACCTTC. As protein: CASSLGQPNYGYTF.

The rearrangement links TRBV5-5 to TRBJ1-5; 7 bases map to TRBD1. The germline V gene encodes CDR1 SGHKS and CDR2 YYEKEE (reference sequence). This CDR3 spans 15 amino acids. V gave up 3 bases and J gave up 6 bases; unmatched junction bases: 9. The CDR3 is CASSWGDSVGQPQHF. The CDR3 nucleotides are TGTGCCAGCAGCTGGGGGGACAGCGTCGGTCAGCCCCAGCATTTT.

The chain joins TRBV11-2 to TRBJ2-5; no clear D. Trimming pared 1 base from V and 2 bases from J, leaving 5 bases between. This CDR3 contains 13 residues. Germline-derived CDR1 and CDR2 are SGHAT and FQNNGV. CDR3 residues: CASSLGRQETQYF. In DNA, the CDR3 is TGTGCCAGCAGCTTAGGTCGGCAAGAGACCCAGTACTTC.

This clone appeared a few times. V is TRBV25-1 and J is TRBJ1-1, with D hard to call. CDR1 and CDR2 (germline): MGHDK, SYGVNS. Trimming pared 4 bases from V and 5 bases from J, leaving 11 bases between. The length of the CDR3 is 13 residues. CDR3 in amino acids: CASSGRGGTEAFF. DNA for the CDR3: TGTGCCAGCAGTGGACGCGGTGGGACTGAAGCTTTCTTT.

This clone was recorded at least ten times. The CDR3 coding sequence is TGCAGCGTTGACGGTGGACAGGCCTATGGCTACACCTTC. Residues: CSVDGGQAYGYTF. The chain combines TRBV29-1 with TRBJ1-2; TRBD1 matches at 7 bases. Germline CDR1 reads SQVTM; CDR2 reads ANQGSEA. CDR3 size: 13 residues. The V and J ends lost 3 bases and 4 bases, in that order; junction bases with no gene match: 5.

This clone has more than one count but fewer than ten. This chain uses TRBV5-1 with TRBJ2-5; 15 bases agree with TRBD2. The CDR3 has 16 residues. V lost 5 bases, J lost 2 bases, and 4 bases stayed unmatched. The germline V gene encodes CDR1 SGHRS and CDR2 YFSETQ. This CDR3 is CASSSGLAGGQETQYF. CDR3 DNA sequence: TGCGCCAGCAGTTCCGGACTAGCGGGAGGGCAAGAGACCCAGTACTTC.

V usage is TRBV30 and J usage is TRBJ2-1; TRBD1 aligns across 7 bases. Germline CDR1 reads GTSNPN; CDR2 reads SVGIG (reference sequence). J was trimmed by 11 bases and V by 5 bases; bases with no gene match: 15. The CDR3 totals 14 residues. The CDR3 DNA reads TGTGCCTGGCAAGGGGGCAAGACGGGACAAAAGCAGTTCTTC. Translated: CAWQGGKTGQKQFF.

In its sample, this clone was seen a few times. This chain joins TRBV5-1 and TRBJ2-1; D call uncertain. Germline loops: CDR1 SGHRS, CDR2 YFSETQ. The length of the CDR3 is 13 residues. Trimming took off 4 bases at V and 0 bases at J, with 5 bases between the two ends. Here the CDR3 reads CASSLRSYNEQFF. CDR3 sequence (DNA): TGCGCCAGCAGCCTACGCTCCTACAATGAGCAGTTCTTC.

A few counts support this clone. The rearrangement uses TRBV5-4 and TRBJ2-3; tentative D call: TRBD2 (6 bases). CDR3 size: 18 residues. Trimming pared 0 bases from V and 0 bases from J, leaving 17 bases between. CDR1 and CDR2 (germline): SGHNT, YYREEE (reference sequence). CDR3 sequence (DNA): TGTGCCAGCAGCTTGGGGGCTCTCAGCGGGTCCAGCACAGATACGCAGTATTTT. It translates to CASSLGALSGSSTDTQYF. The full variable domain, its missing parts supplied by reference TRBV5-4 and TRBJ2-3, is ETGVTQSPTHLIKTRGQQVTLRCSSQSGHNTVSWYQQALGQGPQFIFQYYREEENGRGNFPPRFSGLQFPNYSSELNVNALELDDSALYLCASSLGALSGSSTDTQYFGPGTRLTVL.

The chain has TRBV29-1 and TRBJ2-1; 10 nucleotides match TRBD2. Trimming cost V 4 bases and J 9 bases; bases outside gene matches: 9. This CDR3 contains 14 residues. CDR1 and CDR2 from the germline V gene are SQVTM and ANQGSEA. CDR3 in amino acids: CSVVTSGIDGEQFF. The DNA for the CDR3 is TGCAGCGTTGTAACTAGCGGGATAGACGGTGAGCAGTTCTTC.

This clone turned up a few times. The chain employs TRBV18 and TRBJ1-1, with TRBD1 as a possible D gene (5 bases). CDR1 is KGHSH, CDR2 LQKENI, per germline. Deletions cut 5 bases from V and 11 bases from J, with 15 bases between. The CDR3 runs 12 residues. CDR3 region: CASSTRQLPAFF. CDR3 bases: TGTGCCAGCTCAACTCGACAGCTCCCGGCTTTCTTT.

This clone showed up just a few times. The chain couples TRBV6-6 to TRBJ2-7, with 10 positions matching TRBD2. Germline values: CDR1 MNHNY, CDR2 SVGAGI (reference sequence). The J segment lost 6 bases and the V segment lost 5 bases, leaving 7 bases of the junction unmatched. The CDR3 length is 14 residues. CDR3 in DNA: TGTGCCAGCAGTCGGACTAGCGGAGTGGTCGAGCAGTACTTC. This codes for CASSRTSGVVEQYF.

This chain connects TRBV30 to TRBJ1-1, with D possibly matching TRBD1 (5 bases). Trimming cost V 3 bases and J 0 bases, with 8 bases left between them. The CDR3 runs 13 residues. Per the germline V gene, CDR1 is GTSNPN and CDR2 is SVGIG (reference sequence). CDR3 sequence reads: CAWRDSLNTEAFF. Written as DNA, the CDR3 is TGTGCCTGGAGAGACAGCTTGAACACTGAAGCTTTCTTT.

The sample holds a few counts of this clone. CDR3 residues: CAWSVRGMGFQPQHF. Written as DNA, the CDR3 is TGTGCCTGGAGTGTAAGAGGGATGGGGTTTCAGCCCCAGCATTTT. This chain joins TRBV30 and TRBJ1-5, with D unresolved. The V gene lost 0 bases and the J gene lost 6 bases, with 15 bases spanning the gap. Germline-derived CDR1 and CDR2 are GTSNPN and SVGIG (reference sequence). The CDR3 contains 15 residues.

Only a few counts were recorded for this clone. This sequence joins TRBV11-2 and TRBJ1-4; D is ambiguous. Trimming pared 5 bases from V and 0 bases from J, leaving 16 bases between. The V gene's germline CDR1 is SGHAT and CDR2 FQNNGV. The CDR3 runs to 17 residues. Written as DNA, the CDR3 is TGTGCCAGCAGCCATGGACGAGGGCGTGCAACTAATGAAAAACTGTTTTTT. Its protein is CASSHGRGRATNEKLFF. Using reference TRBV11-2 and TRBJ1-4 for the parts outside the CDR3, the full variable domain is EAGVAQSPRYKIIEKRQSVAFWCNPISGHATLYWYQQILGQGPKLLIQFQNNGVVDDSQLPKDRFSAERLKGVDSTLKIQPAKLEDSAVYLCASSHGRGRATNEKLFFGSGTQLSVL.

CDR3 DNA: TGTGCCAGCAGTTTTGATGGCGGGAGCTTGGGCGAGCAGTACTTC. This gives the protein CASSFDGGSLGEQYF. V gene TRBV27 combines with J gene TRBJ2-7; 7 bases map to TRBD2. The CDR3 runs to 15 residues. Trimming took 3 bases from V and 6 from J; bases not matched to a gene: 11. The germline CDR1 and CDR2 sequences are MNHEY and SMNVEV (reference sequence).

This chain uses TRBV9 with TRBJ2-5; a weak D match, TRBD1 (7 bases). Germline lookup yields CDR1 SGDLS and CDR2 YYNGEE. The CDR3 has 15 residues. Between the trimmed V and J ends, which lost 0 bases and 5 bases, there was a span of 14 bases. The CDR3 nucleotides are TGTGCCAGCAGCGTAGTGGCAGGGGGGACGGAGACCCAGTACTTC. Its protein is CASSVVAGGTETQYF. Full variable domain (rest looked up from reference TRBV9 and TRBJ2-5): DSGVTQTPKHLITATGQRVTLRCSPRSGDLSVYWYQQSLDQGLQFLIQYYNGEERAKGNILERFSAQQFPDLHSELNLSSLELGDSALYFCASSVVAGGTETQYFGPGTRLLVL.

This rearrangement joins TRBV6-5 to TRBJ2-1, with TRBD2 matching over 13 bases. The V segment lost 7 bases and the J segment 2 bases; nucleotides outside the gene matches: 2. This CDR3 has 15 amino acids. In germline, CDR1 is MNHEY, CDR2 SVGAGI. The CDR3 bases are TGTGCCAGCAAGGGACTAGCGGGAACCTACAATGAGCAGTTCTTC. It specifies CASKGLAGTYNEQFF.